Listed below are T cell receptor beta chains from one sample, sequenced in a study of response to subunit inactivated influenza vaccine. TCRdb processed the RT-PCR reads anew with MiXCR; each CDR3 protein has one entry. Of fewer than 750,000 distinct CDR3 sequences in the sample, around 15% were seen once. Sequencing used PBMCs from blood, obtained less than 13 days after vaccination. The origin of the receptors is a man aged 50-60 years who received an inactivated influenza vaccine. Both conserved end residues are part of each CDR3. A D gene is named only where the DNA matches it firmly. Clone size, where shown, is once, few, many, or a class for clones that have expanded.

D gene: .; J gene: TRBJ2-3; clone size: .; V gene: TRBV7-2; CDR3 DNA: TGTGCCAGCAGCTTAGGAGTCGCTAGATCAGATACGCAGTATTTT; CDR3 protein: CASSLGVARSDTQYF
D gene: .; J gene: TRBJ2-4; clone size: many; V gene: TRBV3-1; CDR3 DNA: TGTGCCAGCAGCTACGTACTAAAAAACATTCAGTACTTC; CDR3 protein: CASSYVLKNIQYF
D gene: .; J gene: TRBJ2-3; clone size: few; V gene: TRBV7-3; CDR3 DNA: TGTGCCAGCAGCTTATCCCCTGGGGAACCTACGCAGTATTTT; CDR3 protein: CASSLSPGEPTQYF
D gene: .; J gene: TRBJ2-2; clone size: few; V gene: TRBV7-8; CDR3 DNA: TGTGCCAGCAGCTTAGAGAGGTCGTTAAACGGAGGGGAGCTGTTTTTT; CDR3 protein: CASSLERSLNGGELFF
D gene: TRBD2; J gene: TRBJ2-1; clone size: many; V gene: TRBV6-2/TRBV6-3; CDR3 DNA: TGTGCCAGCAGTTATTGGTCTAGCGGGGTCTCCTACAATGAGCAGTTCTTC; CDR3 protein: CASSYWSSGVSYNEQFF
D gene: .; J gene: TRBJ2-5; clone size: .; V gene: TRBV11-2; CDR3 DNA: TGTGCCAGCAGCCTAGGCCAGGCCAAAGAGACCCAGTACTTC; CDR3 protein: CASSLGQAKETQYF
D gene: .; J gene: TRBJ2-7; clone size: many; V gene: TRBV20-1; CDR3 DNA: TGCAGTGCCGCCCCGTCCAGCTCCTACGAGCAGTACTTC; CDR3 protein: CSAAPSSSYEQYF
D gene: TRBD2; J gene: TRBJ2-1; clone size: few; V gene: TRBV12-3/TRBV12-4; CDR3 DNA: TGTGCCAGCAGGATGGGGGGGGGTTTCAAGAATGAGCAGTTCTTC; CDR3 protein: CASRMGGGFKNEQFF
D gene: TRBD2; J gene: TRBJ2-3; clone size: few; V gene: TRBV3-1; CDR3 DNA: TGTGCCAGCAGCCGAAACGCCGGACTAGCGGGAGTCCCCGATACGCAGTATTTT; CDR3 protein: CASSRNAGLAGVPDTQYF
D gene: .; J gene: TRBJ1-2; clone size: few; V gene: TRBV11-2; CDR3 DNA: TGTGCCAGCAGCTTAGAAGGTCCCGCCATGCGAGTCTATGGCTACACCTTC; CDR3 protein: CASSLEGPAMRVYGYTF
D gene: .; J gene: TRBJ1-2; clone size: .; V gene: TRBV20-1; CDR3 DNA: TGCAGTGCTAATCGGGACAAGTATAACTATGGCTACACCTTC; CDR3 protein: CSANRDKYNYGYTF
D gene: .; J gene: TRBJ1-1; clone size: few; V gene: TRBV19; CDR3 DNA: TGTGCCAGTAAGGAGGCTCGGACTGAAGCTTTCTTT; CDR3 protein: CASKEARTEAFF
D gene: TRBD1; J gene: TRBJ2-3; clone size: many; V gene: TRBV27; CDR3 DNA: TGTGCCAGCAGTCGGACAGGGAGGACAGATACGCAGTATTTT; CDR3 protein: CASSRTGRTDTQYF
D gene: .; J gene: TRBJ1-4; clone size: few; V gene: TRBV3-1; CDR3 DNA: TGTGCCAGCAGCCGGACAATAGGTGAAAAACTGTTTTTT; CDR3 protein: CASSRTIGEKLFF
D gene: .; J gene: TRBJ2-5; clone size: few; V gene: TRBV5-1; CDR3 DNA: TGCGCCAGCAGCCAGGAGACCCAAGAGACCCAGTACTTC; CDR3 protein: CASSQETQETQYF
D gene: .; J gene: TRBJ2-3; clone size: .; V gene: TRBV27; CDR3 DNA: TGTGCCAGCAGTTTACCGGCAGGGCTCCCAGATACGCAGTATTTT; CDR3 protein: CASSLPAGLPDTQYF
D gene: TRBD2; J gene: TRBJ2-3; clone size: few; V gene: TRBV10-3; CDR3 DNA: TGTGCCATCAGTGGGGCGGGAGGCCCCTCAGATACGCAGTATTTT; CDR3 protein: CAISGAGGPSDTQYF
D gene: TRBD2; J gene: TRBJ2-1; clone size: .; V gene: TRBV5-5; CDR3 DNA: TGTGCCAGCAGCACTAGCGGGAGAAGCTCCTACAATGAGCAGTTCTTC; CDR3 protein: CASSTSGRSSYNEQFF
D gene: .; J gene: TRBJ2-3; clone size: .; V gene: TRBV6-5; CDR3 DNA: TGTGCCAGCAGTTACGGGTTAAATACAGATACGCAGTATTTT; CDR3 protein: CASSYGLNTDTQYF
D gene: .; J gene: TRBJ1-3; clone size: .; V gene: TRBV6-2/TRBV6-3; CDR3 DNA: TGTGCCAGCAAAATGGACAACTCTGGAAACACCATATATTTT; CDR3 protein: CASKMDNSGNTIYF
D gene: .; J gene: TRBJ2-1; clone size: .; V gene: TRBV7-9; CDR3 DNA: .; CDR3 protein: CASSFGDGTSSF
D gene: TRBD2; J gene: TRBJ2-1; clone size: .; V gene: TRBV6-2/TRBV6-3; CDR3 DNA: TGTGCCAGCAACGGACTAGCGGGCTCCTACAATGAGCAGTTCTTC; CDR3 protein: CASNGLAGSYNEQFF
D gene: TRBD1; J gene: TRBJ1-1; clone size: few; V gene: TRBV19; CDR3 DNA: TGTGCCAGTAGTATGACCCGGTCGTTTTGGACAGGGGGGGTTGAAGCTTTCTTT; CDR3 protein: CASSMTRSFWTGGVEAFF
D gene: .; J gene: TRBJ2-3; clone size: .; V gene: TRBV29-1; CDR3 DNA: TGCAGCGCGGACAGAGAGAGCACAGATACGCAGTATTTT; CDR3 protein: CSADRESTDTQYF
D gene: .; J gene: TRBJ2-6; clone size: few; V gene: TRBV7-2; CDR3 DNA: TGTGCCAGCAGCCCCTTCTTTTTATCCGGGGCCAACGTCCTGACTTTC; CDR3 protein: CASSPFFLSGANVLTF
D gene: TRBD1; J gene: TRBJ1-6; clone size: many; V gene: TRBV7-9; CDR3 DNA: TGTGCCAGCAGCCAACGGGGACAGCATAATTCACCCCTCCACTTT; CDR3 protein: CASSQRGQHNSPLHF
D gene: .; J gene: TRBJ2-5; clone size: .; V gene: TRBV27; CDR3 DNA: TGTGCCAGCCGTTTTCGTGGGACGGAGACCCAGTACTTC; CDR3 protein: CASRFRGTETQYF